This T cell receptor (beta chain) came from a study of CD8 T cells in Susac syndrome. Germline V lookup: CDR1 SGHRS, CDR2 YFSETQ. The CDR3 runs to 14 residues. Unmatched junction bases numbered 4, after V lost 4 bases and J lost 3 bases. A note on this clonotype: Its antigen is unknown.

An input of about 0.5 to 1 ug of RNA was subjected to reverse transcription using random hexamers. TCRdb itself ran the immunoSEQ multiplex PCR reads through MiXCR, one entry per CDR3 protein. The sample lists 150,000 to 200,000 distinct CDR3 sequences; approximately 94% were seen once. Study observations and caveats: Acknowledgment was made by the study that its TCR sequencing and HLA analysis involved a relatively small number of individuals.

J is TRBJ2-5 and V is TRBV5-1, with TRBD1 identical over 9 bases. What was sequenced was CD4+ T cells from PBMCs. This TCR derives from a human donor with multiple sclerosis. CDR3 bases: TGCGCCAGCAGCGCCGGGACAGGGAAAGAGACCCAGTACTTC. This encodes CASSAGTGKETQYF. Full variable domain (rest looked up from reference TRBV5-1 and TRBJ2-5): KAGVTQTPRYLIKTRGQQVTLSCSPISGHRSVSWYQQTPGQGLQFLFEYFSETQRNKGNFPGRFSGRQFSNSRSEMNVSTLELGDSALYLCASSAGTGKETQYFGPGTRLLVL.